The 11 T cell receptor beta chains listed next were all sequenced from one sample in a study of spatial heterogeneity in lung cancer (dated by TCRdb to about 2019). Library preparation was by 5' RACE. The data were produced on a NextSeq 500. TCRdb reanalyzed the raw reads on its own, using fastp at Q25 for trimming and MiXCR for clone calling, and kept in-frame beta chains. Rows are unified per CDR3 protein, each entry keeping the most common DNA and genes. The sample includes about 86,000 distinct CDR3 sequences, with approximately 12% observed a single time. The top ten clonotypes cover around 4.3% of the sample. In light of the paper, this sample's time point label describes: sample taken at primary tumor resection. Whole RNA extracted from tumor and nontumor lung tissue, or from cryopreserved PBMC samples, was used for TCR sequencing without cell sorting. Source: PBMCs, taken at surgery. These TCRs come from a male donor with early-stage non-small cell lung cancer.

This clonotype was found a few times. The chain links TRBV28 to TRBJ1-1, with D unclear. The CDR3 has 13 residues. In germline, CDR1 is MDHEN, CDR2 SYDVKM. Trimming took off 6 bases at V and 12 bases at J, with 20 bases between the two ends. The CDR3 nucleotides read TGTGCCAGCAGCGTCCGCTTGGGAGACGGGTCTTTCTTT. Its protein product is CASSVRLGDGSFF.

In DNA, the CDR3 is TGTGCCTGGCACCGGGACAGGCCTTATGGCTACACCTTC. It encodes CAWHRDRPYGYTF. The rearrangement uses TRBV30 and TRBJ1-2, with 8 bases that match TRBD1. Trimming at V came to 5 bases and at J to 5 bases, leaving 7 bases not matched to a gene. Germline V gives CDR1 GTSNPN, CDR2 SVGIG (reference sequence). The CDR3 runs 13 residues.

With respect to this clonotype: Just one base apart from a much larger clone, this may be a read error. The CDR3 region is CAIQLAEAYNGQFF. CDR3 DNA: TGTGCCATCCAACTAGCGGAGGCCTACAATGGGCAGTTCTTC. This chain links TRBV10-3 with TRBJ2-1, with 8 bases lining up with TRBD2. This CDR3 contains 14 residues. The germline V gene has CDR1 ENHRY and CDR2 SYGVKD.

In this sample, this clonotype turned up a few times. The J gene is TRBJ2-5, the V gene TRBV20-1, with D possibly TRBD2 on 5 matching bases. V lost 6 bases, J lost 2 bases, and 10 bases lay in between. The CDR3 is made up of 12 amino acids. Germline V gene sequence: CDR1 DFQATT, CDR2 SNEGSKA (reference sequence). This CDR3 reads CSADGLQETQYF. The CDR3 DNA reads TGCAGTGCCGACGGACTTCAAGAGACCCAGTACTTC.

A few counts support this clonotype. The chain joins TRBV3-1 to TRBJ1-1; possible D gene TRBD1, 5 bases. The germline V and J ends were trimmed by 4 bases and 1 base, with 10 bases remaining between them. CDR1 is LGHDT and CDR2 is YNNKEL in the germline V gene (reference sequence). CDR3 size: 14 residues. The CDR3 loop is CASSRGTENTEAFF. In DNA, the CDR3 is TGTGCCAGCAGCCGCGGGACTGAGAACACTGAAGCTTTCTTT.

This clonotype was recorded at least ten times. The rearrangement joins TRBV10-3 to TRBJ2-3; perhaps D is TRBD1 or TRBD2 (6 bases each). V lost 3 bases and J 2 bases, leaving 15 bases between the germline ends. Germline V gives CDR1 ENHRY, CDR2 SYGVKD. CDR3 size: 16 residues. The CDR3 DNA follows: TGTGCCATCAGTGAATTGGGGGGCGCCTCCACAGATACGCAGTATTTT. Encoded protein: CAISELGGASTDTQYF.

The sample holds a few counts of this clonotype. This sequence joins TRBV29-1 and TRBJ2-7; the D gene is possibly TRBD1 (6 bases). This CDR3 has 12 residues. Trimming removed 5 bases at V and 0 bases at J, with 8 bases between. CDR1 is SQVTM, CDR2 ANQGSEA, per germline. The DNA for the CDR3 is TGCAGCGTTTACAGGGACTCCTACGAGCAGTACTTC. It is translated as CSVYRDSYEQYF.

This clonotype was observed a handful of times. This sequence joins TRBV30 and TRBJ2-3; possibly TRBD1 or TRBD2 for D (5 bases each). V lost 2 bases, J lost 0 bases, and 12 bases lay in between. From germline, CDR1 is GTSNPN and CDR2 SVGIG (reference sequence). The CDR3 extends over 15 amino acids. The CDR3 is CAWSSTGRSTDTQYF. The DNA for the CDR3 is TGTGCCTGGAGTTCCACGGGGCGGAGCACAGATACGCAGTATTTT.

This clonotype has more than one count but fewer than ten. This chain links TRBV12-3 or TRBV12-4 with TRBJ2-7; D is perhaps TRBD2 (5 bases). The CDR3 totals 12 residues. V gave up 3 bases and J gave up 6 bases, with 9 bases separating them. The CDR3 sequence: CASSFTGVEQYF. In DNA form, the CDR3 reads TGTGCCAGCAGTTTTACCGGGGTCGAGCAGTACTTC.

This clonotype was seen a few times. CDR3 bases: TGCAGTGCTAGAGGCGGGGGGTCTTACAATGAGCAGTTCTTC. The encoded protein is CSARGGGSYNEQFF. The chain joins TRBV20-1 to TRBJ2-1, with TRBD2 matching 8 bases. Germline assignment: CDR1 DFQATT and CDR2 SNEGSKA (reference sequence). The CDR3 covers 14 residues. With 1 base clipped from V and 4 bases from J, the junction kept 3 bases outside the gene matches.

The table lists this clonotype with many counts. The rearrangement joins TRBV9 to TRBJ1-2; D unresolved. V dropped 2 bases and J dropped 3 bases, with 11 bases sitting between them. Germline assignment: CDR1 SGDLS and CDR2 YYNGEE. The CDR3 runs to 14 residues. CDR3 DNA sequence: TGTGCCAGCAGCGTGGAGGGTAATTACTATGGCTACACCTTC. Translating it yields CASSVEGNYYGYTF.